The rows below give T cell receptor beta chains drawn from one sample of a study of radiotherapy plus CTLA-4 blockade in lung cancer. Sequenced by immunoSEQ multiplex PCR; TCRdb stores in-frame clones only, minus some. The sample contains roughly 30,000 clones, approximately 77% of which appear only once. Source: peripheral blood, taken from a patient treated with radiotherapy plus ipilimumab. These receptors all stem from a human donor with non-small cell lung cancer that progressed on radiotherapy plus ipilimumab. CDR3s include the opening cysteine and the closing phenylalanine or tryptophan. The order of the fields is CDR3 DNA, CDR3 protein, D gene, V gene, clone size, J gene. The D gene is left open where the match is weak. The size entry is marked missing in some rows and otherwise reads once, few, many or a size class.

TGTGCCAGCAGCCTCAGGGGACTACCCTACGAGCAGTACTTC | CASSLRGLPYEQYF | - | TRBV6-5 | - | TRBJ2-7
TGTGCCAGCTCCCCTGTGAGCAGCTCCTATAATTCACCCCTCCACTTT | CASSPVSSSYNSPLHF | - | TRBV7-8 | - | TRBJ1-6
TGTGCCAGCAGTCCAACAGGGGTTGGGACCGGGGAGCTGTTTTTT | CASSPTGVGTGELFF | TRBD1 | TRBV28 | medium-sized | TRBJ2-2
TGTGCCAGCAGTTACTCCGGACAGGGCTTGAACACTGAAGCTTTCTTT | CASSYSGQGLNTEAFF | TRBD1 | TRBV6-5 | - | TRBJ1-1
TGCGCCAGCAGCCGTAGCGGGGGCCGAGACACCGGGGAGCTGTTTTTT | CASSRSGGRDTGELFF | TRBD2 | TRBV5-1 | - | TRBJ2-2
TGTGCCAGCAGCTTGGGGGACAGGGTCGGAGAGACCCAGTACTTC | CASSLGDRVGETQYF | TRBD1 | TRBV5-5 | - | TRBJ2-5
TGTGCCAGCAGCTGGGGTAGCGGGGGGTCTGGCGACGTCAAATACAATGAGCAGTTCTTC | CASSWGSGGSGDVKYNEQFF | TRBD2 | TRBV9 | - | TRBJ2-1
TGCAGCGTTGATTCAGGTACTAAACACGAGCAGTACTTC | CSVDSGTKHEQYF | - | TRBV29-1 | few | TRBJ2-7
TGTGCCAGCAGCTTGGGACAGCTTACCTACAATGAGCAGTTCTTC | CASSLGQLTYNEQFF | - | TRBV5-6 | - | TRBJ2-1
TGTGCCAGCAGTAAGTCGGGAAATCTGGTCAATGAGCAGTTCTTC | CASSKSGNLVNEQFF | - | TRBV7-3 | - | TRBJ2-1
TGTGCCAGCTCACCCGGGACAGGGGGCAAGTACGAGCAGTACTTC | CASSPGTGGKYEQYF | TRBD1 | TRBV18 | - | TRBJ2-7
TGTGCCAGCAGCCCACAACAGGGATACGAGCAGTACTTC | CASSPQQGYEQYF | - | TRBV7-6 | - | TRBJ2-7
TGTGCCAGCAGCTCCGGGACAGGGCCCACCGGGGAGCTGTTTTTT | CASSSGTGPTGELFF | TRBD1 | TRBV11-3 | few | TRBJ2-2
TGTGCCAGCAAAGGGGGATCGGCAGGGGCGATCCGTGAAGCTTTCTTT | CASKGGSAGAIREAFF | - | TRBV28 | - | TRBJ1-1
TGTGCCAGCAGTTTATTCCGCGGGACTAGCACAGATACGCAGTATTTT | CASSLFRGTSTDTQYF | - | TRBV27 | - | TRBJ2-3
TGTGCCAGCAGTGCAAGGACTAGCGGGGACAATGAGCAGTTCTTC | CASSARTSGDNEQFF | TRBD2 | TRBV2 | - | TRBJ2-1
TGTGCCATTTCGAGACAGGCCCTCGGCAAAGGGGGGAGGGGCACAGATACGCAGTATTTT | CAISRQALGKGGRGTDTQYF | - | TRBV10-3 | - | TRBJ2-3